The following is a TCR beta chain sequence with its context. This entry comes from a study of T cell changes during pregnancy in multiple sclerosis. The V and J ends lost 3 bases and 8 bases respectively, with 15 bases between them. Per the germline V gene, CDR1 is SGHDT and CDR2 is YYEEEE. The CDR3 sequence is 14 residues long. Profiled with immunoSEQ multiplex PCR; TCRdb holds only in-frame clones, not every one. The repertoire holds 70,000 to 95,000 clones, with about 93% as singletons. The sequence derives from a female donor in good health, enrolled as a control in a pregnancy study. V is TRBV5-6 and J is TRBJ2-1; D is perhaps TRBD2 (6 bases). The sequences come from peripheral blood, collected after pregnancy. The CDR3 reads CASSSEGPGDEQFF. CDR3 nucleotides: TGTGCCAGCAGCTCGGAGGGACCGGGGGATGAGCAGTTCTTC.